The entry that follows covers one TCR beta chain sequence. The CDR3 is made up of 14 amino acids. V gave up 1 base and J gave up 6 bases, with 11 bases separating them. The V gene's germline CDR1 is LGHDT and CDR2 YNNKEL (reference sequence). The data are from a study of control samples from healthy donors and cancer patients. Clones were sequenced by immunoSEQ multiplex PCR, and TCRdb holds only the in-frame ones, with some missing. The table has some 120,000 clones, around 90% seen once. The sequencing input was blood. The receptor was derived from a man between 50 and 59 years old in good health. The rearrangement uses TRBV3-1 (or the pseudogene TRBV3-2) and TRBJ2-3; D not certain. The CDR3 coding sequence is TGTGCCAGCAGCCAAGCCGGCTCGTGGGATACGCAGTATTTT. Translating it yields CASSQAGSWDTQYF.